The rows below give T cell receptor beta chains drawn from one sample of a study of blood T cell repertoires in COVID-19. Measured with immunoSEQ multiplex PCR; TCRdb has only the in-frame clones, and not every one. The repertoire holds more than 60,000 clones, with 88% as singletons. Sample: peripheral blood. The receptors stem from a woman aged 60-70 years with COVID-19, enrolled during active disease. CDR3s include the opening cysteine and the closing phenylalanine or tryptophan.

j_call	v_call	cdr3_aa
TRBJ1-5	TRBV7-9	CASSFGQDNQPQHF
TRBJ2-1	TRBV7-9	CASSLAQGLHNEQFF
TRBJ1-2	TRBV4-2	CASSQETGGAGGYTF
TRBJ1-6	TRBV9	CASSIGDILDSPLHF
TRBJ1-4	TRBV10-3	CAISEGAAGEKLFF
TRBJ2-5	TRBV27	CASSYRGRWGETQYF
TRBJ1-3	TRBV7-2	CASSLGQGRNTIYF
TRBJ2-7	TRBV28	CASSSHYEQYF
TRBJ1-4	TRBV27	CASSFLNEKLFF
TRBJ2-1	TRBV7-8	CASSLGGQGSRNEQFF
TRBJ1-5	TRBV5-8	CASSDGTASNQPQHF
TRBJ1-1	TRBV3-1/TRBV3-2	CASSQEGTAMNTEAFF
TRBJ2-3	TRBV5-4	CASSLEGRGSTDTQYF
TRBJ2-7	TRBV5-1	CASSLSSSYEQYF
TRBJ2-5	TRBV5-6	CASSFVTSGAQETQYF
TRBJ2-2	TRBV6-6	CASRETVTGELFF
TRBJ1-2	TRBV2	CASSDFGTDYGYTF
TRBJ1-2	TRBV27	CASSLGGWGGYTF
TRBJ2-1	TRBV7-9	CASSLETSYNEQFF
TRBJ1-5	TRBV2	CASSEESGGNQPQHF
TRBJ2-1	TRBV11-3	CASSLSEDNEQFF
TRBJ2-2	TRBV10-3	CAISGLAEPTGELFF
TRBJ1-1	TRBV6-5	CASCLQPQAGHEAFF
TRBJ2-7	TRBV28	CASRAYEQYF
TRBJ2-7	TRBV28	CASTSTLAGVVGEQYF
TRBJ2-5	TRBV2	CASTPGDRAPETQYF
TRBJ2-1	TRBV11-3	CASSLVSEQFF
TRBJ2-7	TRBV3-1/TRBV3-2	CASSQVAGSYEQYF
TRBJ1-2	TRBV21-1	CASSMRDRGPRGYTF
TRBJ1-5	TRBV6-2/TRBV6-3	CASSDGGLRYSNQPQHF
TRBJ2-1	TRBV4-3	CASSRQLAGVRNEQFF
TRBJ2-7	TRBV5-6	CASSRTGLEQYF
TRBJ2-2	TRBV18	CASSPKGGTGITGELFF
TRBJ2-4	TRBV2	CASSEYVEGIQYF
TRBJ2-7	TRBV4-2	CASSQEYFRGQGVHEQYF
TRBJ1-1	TRBV6-5	CASSNPGQLNTEAFF
TRBJ1-2	TRBV6-5	CASSYIGTDPPTGYTF
TRBJ2-7	TRBV12-3/TRBV12-4	CASSPPAGVEQYF
TRBJ2-7	TRBV6-2/TRBV6-3	CASSQTRYEQYF
TRBJ1-1	TRBV6-5	CATWDTVMNTEAFF
TRBJ2-3	TRBV19	CASTPSGTDTQYF